Listed here are 31 T cell receptor beta chains from one sample, sequenced in a study of a mutant IDH1 vaccine in newly diagnosed glioma. As for time point: week 35, safety follow-up. Each vaccine dose was 300 ug of mutant IDH1 20-mer peptide, with topical imiquimod. Measured with immunoSEQ multiplex PCR; TCRdb has only the in-frame clones, and not every one. This table holds 40,000 to 45,000 clones, 75% to 85% found once. These receptors have no known antigen. The sample here was PBMCs, taken from a glioma patient whose treatment included an IDH1 peptide vaccine. Receptors were obtained from a woman aged 50 to 60 with glioma.

J is TRBJ2-2 and V is TRBV7-8; 10 bases fit TRBD1. Losses at the gene ends were 5 bases for V and 5 bases for J; bases not matched to a gene: 8. This CDR3 comprises 16 residues. Germline V gene lookup returns CDR1 SGHVS and CDR2 FQNEAQ. The CDR3 is CASSHRTGGLTGELFF. The CDR3 coding sequence is TGTGCCAGCAGCCACAGGACAGGGGGATTGACCGGGGAGCTGTTTTTT. The whole variable domain, remainder taken from reference TRBV7-8 and TRBJ2-2, is GAGVSQSPRYKVAKRGQDVALRCDPISGHVSLFWYQQALGQGPEFLTYFQNEAQLDKSGLPSDRFFAERPEGSVSTLKIQRTQQEDSAVYLCASSHRTGGLTGELFFGEGSRLTVL.

CDR3 sequence reads: CASSMTGYEQYF. DNA for the CDR3: TGTGCCAGCAGCATGACAGGCTACGAGCAGTACTTC. The chain carries TRBV13 and TRBJ2-7, with D possibly TRBD1 on 6 matching bases. CDR1 is PRHDT, CDR2 FYEKMQ, per germline (reference sequence). The CDR3 extends over 12 amino acids. Trimming left V 5 bases short and J 3 bases short, with 8 bases between.

CDR3 sequence reads: CASSKGGAGESSYEQYF. The DNA of the CDR3 is TGTGCCAGCAGCAAGGGGGGAGCGGGGGAGAGCTCCTACGAGCAGTACTTC. The rearrangement uses TRBV21-1 and TRBJ2-7; the table names TRBD2, a call not compared with the DNA. TRBV21-1 is designated a pseudogene. The length of the CDR3 is 17 residues.

CDR3 residues: CANAPGQGARGYTF. The CDR3 DNA follows: TGTGCCAACGCACCGGGACAGGGGGCGCGTGGCTACACCTTC. The rearrangement uses TRBV6-1 and TRBJ1-2, with 12 nucleotides matching TRBD1. The germline V gene has CDR1 MNHNS and CDR2 SASEGT. The trim removed 10 bases at V and 7 bases at J, leaving 10 bases unmatched. The CDR3 runs 14 residues.

This rearrangement joins TRBV2 to TRBJ2-3; D is undetermined. Germline V gene lookup returns CDR1 SNHLY and CDR2 FYNNEI. The CDR3 runs 12 residues. Trimming left V 8 bases short and J 5 bases short, with 11 bases between. The CDR3 loop is CASLGSGDTQYF. The CDR3 bases are TGTGCCAGCTTGGGAAGTGGAGATACGCAGTATTTT.

This chain joins TRBV4-3 and TRBJ2-2; D uncertain. CDR1 LGHNA and CDR2 YSLEER come from the germline V gene. V was cut by 2 bases and J by 3 bases, with 13 bases left in between. CDR3 length: 16 amino acids. The DNA of the CDR3 is TGCGCCAGCAGCCAACAGGTGGGCGGAGACACCGGGGAGCTGTTTTTT. This sequence encodes CASSQQVGGDTGELFF.

The chain recombines TRBV7-2 with TRBJ1-2; D perhaps matches TRBD1 (5 bases). In germline, CDR1 is SGHTA, CDR2 FQGNSA. Trimming left V 5 bases short and J 14 bases short, with 24 bases between. The CDR3 is 14 residues long. The CDR3 region has the DNA TGTGCCAGCAGCCGACCCCTGGCGGGGCTCGGAGGGACCTTC. Amino acid sequence: CASSRPLAGLGGTF.

This clone was picked up one time. V is TRBV4-1 and J is TRBJ2-6; D call uncertain. Germline V lookup: CDR1 MGHRA, CDR2 YSYEKL. Deletions cut 8 bases from V and 2 bases from J, with 1 base between. This CDR3 is 11 amino acids long. DNA for the CDR3: TGCGCCAGCGCTGGGGCCAACGTCCTGACTTTC. This codes for CASAGANVLTF.

This clone was counted between two and nine times. This sequence joins TRBV28 and TRBJ1-3; D gene uncertain. V lost 6 bases to trimming and J lost 1 base, with 10 bases between them. From germline, CDR1 is MDHEN and CDR2 SYDVKM. The CDR3 loop spans 14 amino acids. The CDR3 sequence is CASSLRGSGNTIYF. CDR3 DNA sequence: TGTGCCAGCAGCCTACGGGGTTCTGGAAACACCATATATTTT.

The chain has TRBV11-1 and TRBJ2-5, with D perhaps being TRBD1 or TRBD2 (5 bases each). CDR3 length: 13 residues. The germline CDR1 and CDR2 sequences are SGHAT and FQDESV (reference sequence). The V end was cut by 2 bases, the J end by 4 bases, with 8 bases between. The CDR3 DNA reads as TGTGCCAGCAGCTTATGGGGACGAGAGACCCAGTACTTC. This translates into CASSLWGRETQYF. Filled out from reference TRBV11-1 and TRBJ2-5, the complete variable domain reads EAEVAQSPRYKITEKSQAVAFWCDPISGHATLYWYRQILGQGPELLVQFQDESVVDDSQLPKDRFSAERLKGVDSTLKIQPAELGDSAMYLCASSLWGRETQYFGPGTRLLVL.

In this sample, this clone turned up once. This chain links TRBV18 with TRBJ1-5, with 7 positions matching TRBD1. Per germline, CDR1 KGHSH and CDR2 LQKENI. This CDR3 comprises 14 residues. Trimming cost V 6 bases and J 6 bases; bases outside gene matches: 8. CDR3 in DNA: TGTGCCAGCTCGGGAGGACAGGTGAGTCAGCCCCAGCATTTT. Translated: CASSGGQVSQPQHF.

The chain uses TRBV2 and TRBJ1-1; D gene unclear. The ends were cut back, 1 base at V and 5 bases at J, with 5 bases in the middle. The CDR3 consists of 12 residues. Germline V gene lookup returns CDR1 SNHLY and CDR2 FYNNEI. Written as DNA, the CDR3 is TGTGCCAGCAGTGAAGAGGAGACTGAAGCTTTCTTT. As protein: CASSEEETEAFF.

V usage is TRBV4-1 and J usage is TRBJ2-7, with D maybe TRBD2 (6 bases). The germline CDR1 and CDR2 sequences are MGHRA and YSYEKL. CDR3 length equals 15 residues. Between the trimmed V and J ends, which lost 0 bases and 5 bases, there was a span of 14 bases. CDR3 bases: TGCGCCAGCAGCCAAGATCCTAGCGATCGGAACGAGCAGTACTTC. Protein sequence: CASSQDPSDRNEQYF.

J is TRBJ2-7 and V is TRBV29-1; 7 nucleotides match TRBD2. V lost 2 bases and J lost 3; bases outside the gene matches: 7. This CDR3 contains 14 residues. Germline CDR1 reads SQVTM; CDR2 reads ANQGSEA. CDR3 sequence reads: CSVESGVGDYEQYF. DNA of the CDR3: TGCAGCGTTGAAAGCGGGGTTGGTGACTACGAGCAGTACTTC.

This rearrangement joins TRBV5-1 to TRBJ2-7, with D maybe TRBD2 (6 bases). The CDR3 contains 14 residues. Germline V gene lookup returns CDR1 SGHRS and CDR2 YFSETQ. V was pared by 2 bases and J by 5 bases, with 14 bases between. The CDR3 loop reads CASSFNLARNEQYF. Here the CDR3 DNA reads TGCGCCAGCAGCTTCAATCTAGCGAGAAACGAGCAGTACTTC.

The J gene is TRBJ1-6, the V gene TRBV27; D unresolved. The CDR3 consists of 13 residues. Per germline, CDR1 MNHEY and CDR2 SMNVEV (reference sequence). The V gene lost 6 bases and the J gene lost 11 bases, with 14 bases spanning the gap. Here the CDR3 DNA reads TGTGCCAGCAGACCTCCGTCACCGACACCCCTCCACTTT. Its translation: CASRPPSPTPLHF.

This chain links TRBV2 with TRBJ2-7; TRBD2 matches at 7 bases. V gave up 2 bases and J gave up 3 bases; unmatched junction bases: 4. The germline CDR1 and CDR2 sequences are SNHLY and FYNNEI. This CDR3 is built from 14 residues. The CDR3 is CASSESPSGYEQYF. The CDR3 DNA is TGTGCCAGCAGTGAATCCCCTAGCGGCTACGAGCAGTACTTC.

The CDR3 loop is CASSSQGTSNTGELFF. The CDR3 DNA reads as TGTGCCAGCAGCTCTCAGGGGACCTCGAACACCGGGGAGCTGTTTTTT. This sequence joins TRBV7-2 and TRBJ2-2, with D perhaps matching TRBD1 (6 bases). Germline V CDR1 and CDR2: SGHTA, FQGNSA. Trimming took off 4 bases at V and 0 bases at J, with 12 bases between the two ends. The CDR3 totals 16 residues.

DNA for the CDR3: TGTGCCAGCAGCCCCCAGGTTGCGAACACTGAAGCTTTCTTT. It codes for CASSPQVANTEAFF. The rearrangement links TRBV7-9 to TRBJ1-1; D unresolved. With 5 bases removed from V and 1 base from J, the gap between germline ends came to 11 bases. Germline V gene lookup returns CDR1 SEHNR and CDR2 FQNEAQ (reference sequence). There are 14 residues in the CDR3.

This chain joins TRBV10-2 and TRBJ1-1, with D possibly matching TRBD1 (5 bases). Germline CDR1 WSHSY, CDR2 SAAADI. The CDR3 length is 13 residues. V was shortened by 2 bases and J by 8 bases, with 12 bases between the two germline ends. CDR3 sequence reads: CASSEQGYGEAFF. In nucleotides, the CDR3 is TGCGCCAGCAGTGAGCAGGGTTACGGGGAAGCTTTCTTT.

CDR3 in amino acids: CASSQDRLPNEQFF. The DNA for the CDR3 is TGCGCCAGCAGCCAAGATAGGCTCCCCAATGAGCAGTTCTTC. The chain has TRBV4-3 and TRBJ2-1, with unresolved D. Germline CDR1 reads LGHNA; CDR2 reads YSLEER. The length of the CDR3 is 14 residues. V was pared by 0 bases and J by 6 bases, with 9 bases between.

The V gene is TRBV6-6, the J gene TRBJ1-2; no reliable D call. CDR1 is MNHNY, CDR2 SVGAGI, per germline (reference sequence). V was cut by 0 bases and J by 5 bases, with 4 bases left in between. The CDR3 extends over 12 amino acids. CDR3 sequence (DNA): TGTGCCAGCAGTTACTCGGATTATGGCTACACCTTC. It translates to CASSYSDYGYTF.

CDR3 residues: CASRPPVGELFF. The CDR3 nucleotides read TGTGCCAGCAGACCCCCCGTCGGGGAGCTGTTTTTT. The chain has TRBV6-5 and TRBJ2-2; D is ambiguous. The CDR3 has 12 amino acids. The V and J ends lost 6 bases and 7 bases respectively, with 9 bases between them. Germline values: CDR1 MNHEY, CDR2 SVGAGI.

The chain recombines TRBV19 with TRBJ1-2; TRBD1 agrees at 8 bases. The CDR3 extends over 13 amino acids. CDR1 and CDR2 (germline): LNHDA, SQIVND (reference sequence). The junction had 6 bases not matched to a gene; V was cut back by 8 bases and J by 4 bases. The CDR3 coding sequence is TGTGCCAGTGAACACAGGGGGGTCTATGGCTACACCTTC. This sequence encodes CASEHRGVYGYTF. The full variable domain, in which reference TRBV19 and TRBJ1-2 provide the parts outside the CDR3, is DGGITQSPKYLFRKEGQNVTLSCEQNLNHDAMYWYRQDPGQGLRLIYYSQIVNDFQKGDIAEGYSVSREKKESFPLTVTSAQKNPTAFYLCASEHRGVYGYTFGSGTRLTVV.

The V call is TRBV27, the J call TRBJ1-5; TRBD1 agrees at 7 bases. CDR1 is MNHEY and CDR2 is SMNVEV in the germline V gene (reference sequence). The CDR3 is 13 amino acids. V shed 4 bases, J shed 10 bases, and the junction held 7 bases outside the gene matches. CDR3: CASSYSGGSPQHF. The CDR3 region has the DNA TGTGCCAGCAGTTACTCAGGGGGAAGCCCCCAGCATTTT.

This chain uses TRBV7-2 with TRBJ2-7; 9 nucleotides agree with TRBD1. This CDR3 has 15 residues. Germline V gene data show CDR1 as SGHTA and CDR2 as FQGNSA. With V trimmed by 5 bases and J by 3 bases, 8 bases remained unmatched. CDR3 sequence (DNA): TGTGCCAGCAGCCCCACCGGGACAGGGAACTACGAGCAGTACTTC. Its protein product is CASSPTGTGNYEQYF. The variable domain in full, with the rest retrieved from reference TRBV7-2 and TRBJ2-7, is GAGVSQSPSNKVTEKGKDVELRCDPISGHTALYWYRQSLGQGLEFLIYFQGNSAPDKSGLPSDRFSAERTGGSVSTLTIQRTQQEDSAVYLCASSPTGTGNYEQYFGPGTRLTVT.

This chain uses TRBV10-3 with TRBJ1-2; the D gene is possibly TRBD1 (6 bases). This CDR3 spans 11 amino acids. The germline gives CDR1 ENHRY, CDR2 SYGVKD. V was trimmed by 3 bases and J by 11 bases, leaving 10 bases between them. The CDR3 here is CAISDPQGYTF. Here the CDR3 DNA reads TGTGCCATCAGTGACCCCCAGGGGTACACCTTC.

V is TRBV5-6 and J is TRBJ2-7, with D maybe TRBD2 (5 bases). Per germline, CDR1 SGHDT and CDR2 YYEEEE. CDR3 length: 16 amino acids. Deletions cut 0 bases from V and 5 bases from J, with 18 bases between. The CDR3 DNA is TGTGCCAGCAGCTTGGTGGCGGAAAGAGGGCGGAACGAGCAGTACTTC. Amino acid sequence: CASSLVAERGRNEQYF.

The chain employs TRBV18 and TRBJ2-7, with 9 bases lining up with TRBD1. Germline V gene data show CDR1 as KGHSH and CDR2 as LQKENI. Losses at the gene ends were 3 bases for V and 6 bases for J; bases not matched to a gene: 9. This CDR3 has 15 residues. The CDR3 sequence is CASSPGTGWVGEQYF. The CDR3 region has the DNA TGTGCCAGCTCACCCGGGACAGGGTGGGTAGGCGAGCAGTACTTC.

V gene TRBV6-5 combines with J gene TRBJ2-2, with TRBD2 as a possible D gene (5 bases). The V end lost 4 bases, the J end lost 6 bases, and 9 bases lay between the germline ends. Germline assignment: CDR1 MNHEY and CDR2 SVGAGI. The CDR3 has 13 amino acids. The CDR3 sequence: CASSLGSPGELFF. For the CDR3, the DNA is TGTGCCAGCAGTTTGGGGAGTCCCGGGGAGCTGTTTTTT.

A single count supports this clone. This chain joins TRBV27 and TRBJ1-2; 7 positions agree with TRBD1. Germline CDR1 MNHEY, CDR2 SMNVEV (reference sequence). Losses at the gene ends were 2 bases for V and 1 base for J; bases not matched to a gene: 4. This CDR3 has 15 residues. Here the CDR3 reads CASSLGRGGNYGYTF. The CDR3 DNA reads as TGTGCCAGCAGTTTAGGCAGGGGGGGTAACTATGGCTACACCTTC.